This T cell receptor beta chain was recorded in a study of cytomegalovirus exposure and HLA in healthy donors. In the study overall: HLA-typed donors contributed some 77 million unique TCRs, which were held in an early data release. Findings and limits, study-wide: CMV serostatus was the only immune exposure information that was available. There were 164 TCR beta chains listed as cytomegalovirus-associated.

The trim removed 0 bases at V and 0 bases at J, leaving 6 bases unmatched. Germline V CDR1 and CDR2: SGHTA, FQGNSA. The CDR3 length is 17 residues. 13 Jbeta primers and 60 Vbeta primers were used for the PCR. In the authors' workflow: In a later analysis, around 87 million unique TCR beta chains included roughly 11 million shared by two or more donors. Sequencing used immunoSEQ multiplex PCR; TCRdb keeps in-frame clones, though not all of them. V, J and clone size were drawn from that table, and D and trimming were deduced from the DNA. The sample data list about 46,000 clones. For this clone: Antigen unknown.

The sequence derives from a woman between 35 and 50 years old in good health and CMV-seronegative. The sample taken for sequencing was PBMCs. The chain employs TRBV7-2 and TRBJ2-3; TRBD1 matches at 7 bases. For the CDR3, the DNA is TGTGCCAGCAGCTTAGCCCCGGGACAGCGAAGCACAGATACGCAGTATTTT. It is translated as CASSLAPGQRSTDTQYF.